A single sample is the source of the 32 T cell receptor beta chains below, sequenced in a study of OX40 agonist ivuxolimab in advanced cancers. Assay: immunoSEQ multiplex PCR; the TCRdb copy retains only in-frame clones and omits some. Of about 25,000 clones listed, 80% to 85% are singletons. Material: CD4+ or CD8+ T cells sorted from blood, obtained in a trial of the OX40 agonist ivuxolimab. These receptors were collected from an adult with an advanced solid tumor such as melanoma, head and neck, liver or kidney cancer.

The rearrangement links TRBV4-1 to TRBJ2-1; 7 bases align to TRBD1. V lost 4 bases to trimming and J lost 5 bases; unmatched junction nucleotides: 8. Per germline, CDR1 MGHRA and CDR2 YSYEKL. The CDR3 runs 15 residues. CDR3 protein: CASSPPVTGNNEQFF. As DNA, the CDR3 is TGCGCCAGCAGCCCCCCCGTGACAGGGAACAATGAGCAGTTCTTC.

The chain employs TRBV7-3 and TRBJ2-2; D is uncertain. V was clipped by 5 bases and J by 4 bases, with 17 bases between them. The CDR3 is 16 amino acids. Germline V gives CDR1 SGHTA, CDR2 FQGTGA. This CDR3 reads CASSPARSGPTGELFF. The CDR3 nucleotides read TGTGCCAGCAGCCCCGCTAGAAGTGGGCCCACCGGGGAGCTGTTTTTT.

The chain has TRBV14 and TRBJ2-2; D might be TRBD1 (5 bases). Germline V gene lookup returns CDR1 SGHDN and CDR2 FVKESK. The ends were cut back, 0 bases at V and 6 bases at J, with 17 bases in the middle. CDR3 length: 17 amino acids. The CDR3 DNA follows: TGTGCCAGCAGCCAAGATCCGCTGTGGCAGGGTGCCGGGGAGCTGTTTTTT. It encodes CASSQDPLWQGAGELFF.

This CDR3 reads CASSQDRGVSSYEQYF. The CDR3 nucleotides read TGCGCCAGCAGCCAAGATCGGGGGGTAAGCTCCTACGAGCAGTACTTC. The chain joins TRBV4-3 to TRBJ2-7, with 7 bases lining up with TRBD2. CDR1 is LGHNA and CDR2 is YSLEER in the germline V gene. The CDR3 spans 16 residues. The trim removed 0 bases at V and 0 bases at J, leaving 5 bases unmatched.

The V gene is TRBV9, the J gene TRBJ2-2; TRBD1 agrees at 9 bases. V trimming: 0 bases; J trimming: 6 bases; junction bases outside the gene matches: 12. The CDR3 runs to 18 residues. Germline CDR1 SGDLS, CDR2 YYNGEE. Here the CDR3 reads CASSVEGTGRSSPGELFF. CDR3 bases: TGTGCCAGCAGCGTAGAGGGGACAGGGAGGAGTTCCCCCGGGGAGCTGTTTTTT. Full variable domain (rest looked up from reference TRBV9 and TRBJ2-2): DSGVTQTPKHLITATGQRVTLRCSPRSGDLSVYWYQQSLDQGLQFLIQYYNGEERAKGNILERFSAQQFPDLHSELNLSSLELGDSALYFCASSVEGTGRSSPGELFFGEGSRLTVL.

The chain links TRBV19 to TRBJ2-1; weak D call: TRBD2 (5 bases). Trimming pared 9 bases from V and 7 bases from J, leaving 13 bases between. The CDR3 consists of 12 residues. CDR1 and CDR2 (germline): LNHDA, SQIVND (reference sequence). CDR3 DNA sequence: TGTGCCAGCTCGGACTGGAATAATGAGCAGTTCTTC. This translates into CASSDWNNEQFF.

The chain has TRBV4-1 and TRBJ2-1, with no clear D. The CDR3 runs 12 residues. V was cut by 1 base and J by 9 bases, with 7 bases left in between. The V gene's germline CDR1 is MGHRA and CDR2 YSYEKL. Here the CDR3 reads CASSQGFGEQFF. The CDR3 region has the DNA TGCGCCAGCAGCCAAGGTTTTGGTGAGCAGTTCTTC.

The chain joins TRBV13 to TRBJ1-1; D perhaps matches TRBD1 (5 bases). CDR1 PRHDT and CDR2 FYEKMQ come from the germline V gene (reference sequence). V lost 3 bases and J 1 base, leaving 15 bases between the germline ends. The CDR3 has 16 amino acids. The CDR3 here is CASSFAYGTPNTEAFF. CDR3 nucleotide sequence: TGTGCCAGCAGCTTTGCCTACGGGACTCCGAACACTGAAGCTTTCTTT.

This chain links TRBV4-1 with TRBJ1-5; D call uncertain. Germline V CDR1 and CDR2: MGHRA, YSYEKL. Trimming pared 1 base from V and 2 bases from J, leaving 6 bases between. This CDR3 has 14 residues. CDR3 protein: CASSQGTGNQPQHF. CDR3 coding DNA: TGCGCCAGCAGCCAAGGAACAGGCAATCAGCCCCAGCATTTT.

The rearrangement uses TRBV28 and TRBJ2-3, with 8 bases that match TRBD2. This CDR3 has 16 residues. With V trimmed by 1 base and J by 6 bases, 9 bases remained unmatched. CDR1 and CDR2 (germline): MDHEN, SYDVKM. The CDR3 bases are TGTGCCAGCAGTTTATTTGGCCTAGCGGGCTGGGATACGCAGTATTTT. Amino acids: CASSLFGLAGWDTQYF.

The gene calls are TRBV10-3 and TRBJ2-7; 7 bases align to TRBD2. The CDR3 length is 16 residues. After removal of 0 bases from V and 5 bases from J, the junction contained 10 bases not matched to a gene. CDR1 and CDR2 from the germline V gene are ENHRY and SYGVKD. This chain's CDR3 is CAISESPGGVTNEQYF. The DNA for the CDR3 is TGTGCCATCAGTGAGTCCCCGGGGGGAGTGACCAACGAGCAGTACTTC.

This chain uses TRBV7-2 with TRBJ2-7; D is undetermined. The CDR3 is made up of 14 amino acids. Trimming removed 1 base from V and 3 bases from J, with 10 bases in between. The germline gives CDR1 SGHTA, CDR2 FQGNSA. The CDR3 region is CASSLGIGNYEQYF. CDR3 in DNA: TGTGCCAGCAGCTTAGGGATCGGTAACTACGAGCAGTACTTC.

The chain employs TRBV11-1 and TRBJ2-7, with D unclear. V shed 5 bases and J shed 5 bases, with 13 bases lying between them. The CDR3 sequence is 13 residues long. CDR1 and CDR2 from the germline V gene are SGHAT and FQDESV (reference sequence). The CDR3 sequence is CASSAITTDEQYF. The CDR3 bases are TGTGCCAGCAGCGCCATAACGACGGACGAGCAGTACTTC.

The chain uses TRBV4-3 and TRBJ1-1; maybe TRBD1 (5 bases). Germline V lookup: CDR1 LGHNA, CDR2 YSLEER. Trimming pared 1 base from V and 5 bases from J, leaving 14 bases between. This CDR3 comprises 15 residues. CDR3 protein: CASSQGDPGKTEAFF. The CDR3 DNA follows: TGCGCCAGCAGCCAAGGGGACCCCGGAAAAACTGAAGCTTTCTTT.

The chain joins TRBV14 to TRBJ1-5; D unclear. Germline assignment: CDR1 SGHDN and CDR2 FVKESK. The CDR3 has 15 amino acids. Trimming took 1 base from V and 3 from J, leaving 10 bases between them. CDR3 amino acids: CASSQVGRDNQPQHF. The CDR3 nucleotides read TGTGCCAGCAGCCAAGTAGGCCGGGACAATCAGCCCCAGCATTTT.

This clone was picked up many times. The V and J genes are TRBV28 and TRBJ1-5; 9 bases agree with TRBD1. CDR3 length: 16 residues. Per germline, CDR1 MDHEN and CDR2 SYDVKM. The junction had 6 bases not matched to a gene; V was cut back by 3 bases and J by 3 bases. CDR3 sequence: CASSFGTGYPNQPQHF. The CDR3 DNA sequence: TGTGCCAGCAGTTTTGGGACAGGGTATCCCAATCAGCCCCAGCATTTT.

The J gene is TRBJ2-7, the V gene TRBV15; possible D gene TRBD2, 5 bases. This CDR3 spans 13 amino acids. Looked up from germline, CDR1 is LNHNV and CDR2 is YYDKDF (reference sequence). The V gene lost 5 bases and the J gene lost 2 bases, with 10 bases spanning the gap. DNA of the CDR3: TGTGCCACCAGCGCAAGGCGGGCCTACGAGCAGTACTTC. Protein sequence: CATSARRAYEQYF.

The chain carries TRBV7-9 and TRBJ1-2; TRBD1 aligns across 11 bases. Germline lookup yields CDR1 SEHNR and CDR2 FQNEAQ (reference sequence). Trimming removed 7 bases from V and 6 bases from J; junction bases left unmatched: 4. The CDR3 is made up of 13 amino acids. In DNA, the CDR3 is TGTGCCAGCACTACGGGACAGGGGGATGGCTACACCTTC. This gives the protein CASTTGQGDGYTF. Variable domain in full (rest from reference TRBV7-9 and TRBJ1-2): DTGVSQNPRHKITKRGQNVTFRCDPISEHNRLYWYRQTLGQGPEFLTYFQNEAQLEKSRLLSDRFSAERPKGSFSTLEIQRTEQGDSAMYLCASTTGQGDGYTFGSGTRLTVV.

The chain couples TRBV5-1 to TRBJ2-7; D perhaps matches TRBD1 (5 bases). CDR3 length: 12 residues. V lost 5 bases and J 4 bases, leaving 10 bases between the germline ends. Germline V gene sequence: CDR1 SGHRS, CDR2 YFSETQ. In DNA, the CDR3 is TGCGCCAGCAGGGGGCAGGGTTACGAGCAGTACTTC. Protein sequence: CASRGQGYEQYF.

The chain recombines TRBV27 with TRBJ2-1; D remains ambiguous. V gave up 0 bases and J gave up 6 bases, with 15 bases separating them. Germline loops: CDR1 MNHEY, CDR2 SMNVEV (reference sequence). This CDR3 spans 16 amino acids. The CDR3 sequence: CASSLSRRLPVNEQFF. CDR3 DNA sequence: TGTGCCAGCAGTTTATCGAGGCGGCTCCCCGTCAATGAGCAGTTCTTC.

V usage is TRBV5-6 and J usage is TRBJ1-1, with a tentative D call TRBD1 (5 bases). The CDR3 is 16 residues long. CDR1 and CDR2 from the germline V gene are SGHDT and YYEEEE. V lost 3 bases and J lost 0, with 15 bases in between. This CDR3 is CASSSPGTWMNTEAFF. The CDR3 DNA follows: TGTGCCAGCAGCTCACCGGGGACGTGGATGAACACTGAAGCTTTCTTT.

CDR3 residues: CASSLGGQGLKDTDTQYF. CDR3 DNA sequence: TGTGCCAGCAGCTTGGGCGGACAGGGGCTTAAGGACACAGATACGCAGTATTTT. The rearrangement joins TRBV5-6 to TRBJ2-3; TRBD1 matches 9 bases. CDR1 SGHDT and CDR2 YYEEEE come from the germline V gene. The CDR3 runs to 18 residues. J was trimmed by 2 bases and V by 0 bases; bases with no gene match: 10. The full variable domain, rest sourced from reference TRBV5-6 and TRBJ2-3, is DAGVTQSPTHLIKTRGQQVTLRCSPKSGHDTVSWYQQALGQGPQFIFQYYEEEERQRGNFPDRFSGHQFPNYSSELNVNALLLGDSALYLCASSLGGQGLKDTDTQYFGPGTRLTVL.

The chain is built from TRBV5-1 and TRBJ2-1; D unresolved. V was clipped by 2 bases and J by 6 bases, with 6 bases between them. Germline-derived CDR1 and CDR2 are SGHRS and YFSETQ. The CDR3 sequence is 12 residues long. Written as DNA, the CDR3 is TGCGCCAGCAGCTTAGCAGGCAATGAGCAGTTCTTC. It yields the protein CASSLAGNEQFF.

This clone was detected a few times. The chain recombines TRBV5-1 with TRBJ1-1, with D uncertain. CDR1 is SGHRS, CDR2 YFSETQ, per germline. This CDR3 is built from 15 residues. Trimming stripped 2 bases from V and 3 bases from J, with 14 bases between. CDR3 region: CASSFRSPRDTEAFF. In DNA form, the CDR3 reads TGCGCCAGCAGCTTCAGATCTCCCCGGGACACTGAAGCTTTCTTT.

For the CDR3, the DNA is TGCGCCAGCAGCCAGTGGGACAGGGACTATGGCTACACCTTC. Translation: CASSQWDRDYGYTF. The chain couples TRBV4-1 to TRBJ1-2; 9 nucleotides line up with TRBD1. V trimming: 3 bases; J trimming: 3 bases; junction bases outside the gene matches: 2. Germline CDR1 MGHRA, CDR2 YSYEKL. CDR3 size: 14 residues.

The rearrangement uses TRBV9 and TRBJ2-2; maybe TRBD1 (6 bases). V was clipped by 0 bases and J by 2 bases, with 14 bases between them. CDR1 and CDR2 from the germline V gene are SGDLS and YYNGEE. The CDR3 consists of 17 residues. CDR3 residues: CASSVVTSGENTGELFF. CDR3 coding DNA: TGTGCCAGCAGCGTAGTAACGTCAGGGGAAAACACCGGGGAGCTGTTTTTT.

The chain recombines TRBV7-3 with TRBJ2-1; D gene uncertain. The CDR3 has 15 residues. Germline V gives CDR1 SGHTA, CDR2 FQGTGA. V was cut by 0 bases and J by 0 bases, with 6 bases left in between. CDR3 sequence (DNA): TGTGCCAGCAGCTTAACCCCTAGCTCCTACAATGAGCAGTTCTTC. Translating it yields CASSLTPSSYNEQFF.

CDR3 protein: CALQLGGVHGQPQHF. The CDR3 nucleotides read TGCGCCCTACAGCTTGGGGGCGTTCATGGTCAGCCCCAGCATTTT. This chain joins TRBV5-1 and TRBJ1-5; D possibly corresponds to TRBD1 (6 bases). Trimming stripped 10 bases from V and 6 bases from J, with 23 bases between. CDR1 and CDR2 from the germline V gene are SGHRS and YFSETQ. The CDR3 spans 15 residues.

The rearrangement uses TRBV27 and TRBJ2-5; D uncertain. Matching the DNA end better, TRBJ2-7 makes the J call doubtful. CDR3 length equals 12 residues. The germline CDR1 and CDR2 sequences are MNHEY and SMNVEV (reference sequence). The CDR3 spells CASSADSYEQYF. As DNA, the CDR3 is TGTGCCAGCAGTGCCGATAGCTACGAGCAGTACTTC.

The CDR3 coding sequence is TGTGCCAGCAGAAAAGACAGGGACAATCAGCCCCAGCATTTT. Its protein is CASRKDRDNQPQHF. The chain joins TRBV28 to TRBJ1-5; TRBD1 aligns across 7 bases. The CDR3 runs to 14 residues. Germline V gene data show CDR1 as MDHEN and CDR2 as SYDVKM. Trimming at V came to 6 bases and at J to 3 bases, leaving 5 bases not matched to a gene. The full variable domain, with the rest looked up from reference TRBV28 and TRBJ1-5, is DVKVTQSSRYLVKRTGEKVFLECVQDMDHENMFWYRQDPGLGLRLIYFSYDVKMKEKGDIPEGYSVSREKKERFSLILESASTNQTSMYLCASRKDRDNQPQHFGDGTRLSIL.

CDR3 amino acids: CSAKINYGYTF. CDR3 nucleotides: TGCAGTGCTAAGATCAACTATGGCTACACCTTC. This chain joins TRBV20-1 and TRBJ1-2; D call uncertain. The CDR3 consists of 11 residues. From germline, CDR1 is DFQATT and CDR2 SNEGSKA (reference sequence). Trimming removed 4 bases from V and 2 bases from J, with 5 bases in between.

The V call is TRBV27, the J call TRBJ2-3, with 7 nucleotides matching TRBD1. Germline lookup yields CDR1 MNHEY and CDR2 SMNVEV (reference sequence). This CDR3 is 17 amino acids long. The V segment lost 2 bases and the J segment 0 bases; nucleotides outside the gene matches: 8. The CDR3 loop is CASSLPTGASSTDTQYF. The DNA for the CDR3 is TGTGCCAGCAGTTTACCCACAGGGGCTTCTAGCACAGATACGCAGTATTTT.